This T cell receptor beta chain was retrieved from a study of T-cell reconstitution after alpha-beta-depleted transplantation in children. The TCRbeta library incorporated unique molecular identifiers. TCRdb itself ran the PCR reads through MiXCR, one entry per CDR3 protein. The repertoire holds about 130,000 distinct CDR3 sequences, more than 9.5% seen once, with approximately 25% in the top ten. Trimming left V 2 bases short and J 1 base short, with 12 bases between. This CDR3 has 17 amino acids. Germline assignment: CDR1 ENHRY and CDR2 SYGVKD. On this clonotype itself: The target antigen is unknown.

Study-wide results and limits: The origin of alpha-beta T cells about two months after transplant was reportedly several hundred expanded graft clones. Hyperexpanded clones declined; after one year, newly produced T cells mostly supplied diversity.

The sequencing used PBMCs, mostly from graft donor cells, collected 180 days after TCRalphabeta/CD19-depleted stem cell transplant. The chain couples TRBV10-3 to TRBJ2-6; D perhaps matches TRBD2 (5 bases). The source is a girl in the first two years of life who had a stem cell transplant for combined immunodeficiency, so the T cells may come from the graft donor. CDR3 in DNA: TGTGCCATCAGTGAGAGGGAGCTAGAGTCTGGGGCCAACGTCCTGACTTTC. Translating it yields CAISERELESGANVLTF.